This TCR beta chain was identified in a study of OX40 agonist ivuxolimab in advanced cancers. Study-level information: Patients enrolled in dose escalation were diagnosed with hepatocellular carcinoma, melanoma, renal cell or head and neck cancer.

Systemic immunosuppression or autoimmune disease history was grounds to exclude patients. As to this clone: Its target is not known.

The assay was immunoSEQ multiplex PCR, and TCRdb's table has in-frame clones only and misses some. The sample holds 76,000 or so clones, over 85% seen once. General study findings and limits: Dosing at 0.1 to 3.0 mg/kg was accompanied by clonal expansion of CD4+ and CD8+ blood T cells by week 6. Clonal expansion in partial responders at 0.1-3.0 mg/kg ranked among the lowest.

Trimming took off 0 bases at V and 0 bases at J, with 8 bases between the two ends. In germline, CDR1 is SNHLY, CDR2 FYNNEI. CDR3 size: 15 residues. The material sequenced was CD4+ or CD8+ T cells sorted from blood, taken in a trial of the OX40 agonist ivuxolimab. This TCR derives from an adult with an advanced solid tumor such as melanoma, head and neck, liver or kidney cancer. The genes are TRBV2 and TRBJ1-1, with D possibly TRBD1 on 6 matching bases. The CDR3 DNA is TGTGCCAGCAGTGAAGCGGACAGACTGAACACTGAAGCTTTCTTT. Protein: CASSEADRLNTEAFF.